The rows below give T cell receptor beta chains drawn from one sample of a study of monozygotic twins with inflammatory bowel disease. TCRdb reprocessed the 5' RACE reads, keeping one entry per CDR3 protein, no DNA. This table holds 110,000 to 150,000 distinct CDR3 sequences. Specimen: blood. The receptors were sampled from a human donor with ulcerative colitis or Crohn's disease, or a healthy co-twin of an affected twin (not recorded which). Each CDR3 is given with its conserved first and last residue. The size of a clone is reported for some rows only, either as once, few or many, or as a class for expanded clones.

v_gene,abundance,j_gene,CDR3aa
TRBV5-4,.,TRBJ1-2,CASSDPVGQDLPYGYTF
TRBV27,.,TRBJ2-7,CASRLAGGPSYEQYF
TRBV25-1,.,TRBJ2-6,CASSPGEDGANVLTF
TRBV9,.,TRBJ2-1,CASSVSGLRYNEQFF
TRBV29-1,.,TRBJ2-2,CSVGITGELFF
TRBV11-2,.,TRBJ2-7,CASSLGDYEQYF
TRBV19,.,TRBJ1-1,CASSQDREEEAFF
TRBV6-5,.,TRBJ2-7,CASSQTGSYEQYF
TRBV5-1,.,TRBJ2-1,CASSLTGQGVSGEQFF
TRBV4-2,.,TRBJ2-7,CASSQVAGKRFEQYF
TRBV28,.,TRBJ2-2,CASTRDSGTGELFF
TRBV3-1,.,TRBJ1-1,CASSQVGGPITEAFF
TRBV5-1,.,TRBJ2-2,CASSLDWTGAGELFF
TRBV6-5,.,TRBJ2-5,CASSLRLAGGPAQYF
TRBV19,.,TRBJ2-5,CASSIVGGKETQYF
TRBV29-1,.,TRBJ2-1,CSALWASPNNEQFF
TRBV20-1,.,TRBJ2-7,CSERVRVLGESYEQYF
TRBV24-1,.,TRBJ2-1,CATSDFGLAGYNEQFF
TRBV30,.,TRBJ2-7,CAWRGTSGEEQYF
TRBV4-2,.,TRBJ2-7,CASSGWGPHDYEQYF
TRBV5-1,.,TRBJ1-1,CASFPSGPGAAFF
TRBV2,.,TRBJ1-6,CASTPRAYNSLLHF
TRBV4-1,.,TRBJ1-1,CASSQLGEAFF
TRBV18,.,TRBJ2-5,CASSLPGQGQETQYF
TRBV5-1,.,TRBJ2-3,CASSSFVASGSRGDTQYF
TRBV27,.,TRBJ1-1,CASGTAIRLNTEAFF
TRBV28,.,TRBJ1-6,CASSPRQASPLHF
TRBV7-9,.,TRBJ2-5,CASSSRLVETQYF
TRBV20-1,.,TRBJ2-1,CSARDGLAGNEQFF
TRBV29-1,medium-sized,TRBJ2-7,CSVTRTGFYEQYF
TRBV9,.,TRBJ2-7,CASSLSRESYEQYF
TRBV18,.,TRBJ2-1,CASSPPRGLAAINEQFF